This T cell receptor beta chain was captured in a study of CD8+ T cells in alopecia areata. Of note for this clone: No antigen is known for it.

After isolation, RNA underwent reverse transcription to generate cDNA as the sequencing template. Here immunoSEQ multiplex PCR was the method, and the copy in TCRdb shows in-frame clones only, minus some. The profile shows 100,000 to 120,000 clones, approximately 63% of them singletons. From PBMCs, CD4+ and CD8+ T cells were sorted. Trimming shortened V by 2 bases and J by 4 bases, and 8 bases separated the two germline ends. Germline V CDR1 and CDR2: LGHNA, YSLEER. The CDR3 sequence is 14 residues long. Study conclusions and caveats: Resident alphabeta T cells of normal skin are also sequenced in scalp samples.

The sample was CD8+ T cells sorted from blood. The receptor comes from a human donor in good health. The chain links TRBV4-3 to TRBJ2-2, with D hard to call. In nucleotides, the CDR3 is TGCGCCAGCAGCCAAAATAGGCTCACCGGGGAGCTGTTTTTT. Its translation is CASSQNRLTGELFF.